This T cell receptor beta chain came from a study of cytomegalovirus exposure and HLA in healthy donors. Study observations and caveats: Donor immune exposure was known only as CMV serostatus. In an earlier analysis, most TCR beta V segments were productive about 87% or about 30% of the time. As a later analysis showed, several of the most significant clusters appeared to be linked to common viral pathogens. Some V segments, TRBV6-2 and TRBV6-3 among them, were indistinguishable and were therefore excluded.

In the PCR, 60 Vbeta and 13 Jbeta primers were used. Produced via immunoSEQ multiplex PCR; TCRdb's table is partial and in-frame only. The table has around 94,000 clones, around 80% seen once. This clone was counted once. Its specificity is not known. Germline CDR1 and CDR2: SGHAT and FQNNGV. CDR3 length: 14 residues. Trimming took 5 bases from V and 2 from J; bases not matched to a gene: 3. The rearrangement joins TRBV11-2 to TRBJ2-7, with 10 bases that match TRBD2. The sequenced material came from PBMCs. The TCR originated in a male donor in good health and CMV-seropositive. CDR3 DNA sequence: TGTGCCAGCAGCATAAGCGGGAGGGCCTACGAGCAGTACTTC. This encodes CASSISGRAYEQYF.